This T cell receptor beta chain comes out of a study of cytotoxic CD8 clonotypes in ibrutinib-treated CLL (TCRdb year 2021). Notes on the research overall: The cohort was composed of around twelve relapsed/refractory and roughly 16 treatment-naive patients; IGHV unmutated status was identified in 17 patients. Responses were partial in about 25 patients and complete in 2; after median 68 months follow-up, around 15 stayed in remission and about twelve progressed. Response samples were taken after a median of about a year on treatment, ranging from about 6 to 40 months. Samples averaged approximately 260,000 productive templates and 90,000 to 100,000 productive rearrangements. Longitudinal samples were obtainable from about 30% of the roughly 86 participants in the trial. Cryopreserved peripheral blood mononuclear cells were obtained before treatment, at response, and at either sustained remission or disease progression.

On this clone itself: The antigen this receptor binds is unknown. No clone much larger than this one lies a single base away; base qualities are absent.

Roughly 1.9 micrograms of genomic DNA were extracted from cryopreserved PBMCs for TCR beta library preparation. Longitudinal blood samples from CLL patients receiving ibrutinib monotherapy were subjected to high-throughput TCR beta sequencing. The patients were enrolled in a single-center, open-label phase 2 trial of ibrutinib monotherapy. The germline V gene yields MNHEY for CDR1 and SVGAGI for CDR2. V is pared back by 5 bases and J by 3 bases, with 16 bases lying between the germline termini. The CDR3 numbers 15 residues from cysteine through phenylalanine. CDR3 DNA is the only sequence kept; it has 45 bases, read in frame from the first base. The goal of deep resolution MiSeq sequencing was a depth between 1 in 1 million and 1 in 200,000 T cells, and coverage averaged 10x per clonotype. The immunoSEQ hsTCRB Kit was used to generate TCR beta libraries. The original methods were these. The data were analyzed with ImmunoSEQ Analyzer and ImmunoSEQ Data Assistant, and V, D and J gene assignments followed IMGT definitions. Clonality was computed as one minus normalized Shannon entropy of productive rearrangement frequencies, ranging from 0 to 1. Only overrepresented clonotypes making up at least 0.05% of the repertoire of each patient were included in the public clonotype analysis. Approximately 14 age-matched healthy donor repertoires from immuneACCESS served as clonality controls. TCRdb re-hosts the immuneACCESS table, in-frame sequences only. Its copies lack some clones; in the studies checked, an unresolved V gene accounts for under half of them, and the cause for the rest is not known. The V and J calls and clone size are taken from that table; D and trimming were inferred from the DNA. Recorded for this sample are tens of thousands of clones; about half of them occurred a single time. Approximately 17% of the sample comes from the top ten.

The investigation overall reported the following: At ibrutinib response clonality went up, during sustained remission it held steady, and at progression it dropped back toward baseline. Sampling times were not matched between sustained-remission and progressing patients, and lymph node repertoires were not studied. At baseline, clonality was higher than in age-matched healthy donors and showed a strong correlation with circulating CD8+ T-cell counts. Public clonotypes were found to be uncommon and were observed to contract or remain stable during treatment; the increase in clonality was shown to reflect expansion of private clonotypes at ibrutinib response.

Sequenced material: PBMCs, taken before ibrutinib treatment. The chain is made from TRBV6-5 and TRBJ1-1, and perhaps TRBD1 as D gene, on 6 matching bases. This sequence originates from a human donor with chronic lymphocytic leukemia. The encoded CDR3 is CASSRLGGRDTEAFF. The DNA is as follows: TGTGCCAGCAGTAGACTGGGGGGCCGGGACACTGAAGCTTTCTTT.